Listed below are T cell receptor beta chains from one sample, sequenced in a study of blood T cell repertoires in COVID-19. Profiled with immunoSEQ multiplex PCR; TCRdb holds only in-frame clones, not every one. The sample lists 65,000 to 90,000 clones; 89% were seen once. The specimen sequenced was peripheral blood. These receptors all stem from a man at least 80 years old with acute or convalescent COVID-19. Both conserved end residues are part of each CDR3. Fields, in order: J gene, clone size, V gene, D gene, CDR3 DNA, CDR3 protein. D genes are given only for firm matches. Clone size is not always given. Where it is, it says once, few, many or a class for expanded clones.

j_gene: TRBJ1-1; abundance: NA; v_gene: TRBV5-1; d_gene: NA; CDR3nt: TGCGCCAGCAGCTCCCTTCCCAGGGAAACTGAAGCTTTCTTT; CDR3aa: CASSSLPRETEAFF
j_gene: TRBJ2-7; abundance: few; v_gene: TRBV7-9; d_gene: NA; CDR3nt: TGTGCCAGCAACGAAAGGGGGGGTTCTGGTGAGCAGTACTTC; CDR3aa: CASNERGGSGEQYF
j_gene: TRBJ2-1; abundance: once; v_gene: TRBV5-8; d_gene: NA; CDR3nt: TGTGCCAGCAGCCTACAGGAGTCCTATAATGAGCAGTTCTTC; CDR3aa: CASSLQESYNEQFF
j_gene: TRBJ1-4; abundance: NA; v_gene: TRBV2; d_gene: TRBD1; CDR3nt: TGTGCCAGCAGTCTCTCCGGGACAGGGAATGAAAAACTGTTTTTT; CDR3aa: CASSLSGTGNEKLFF
j_gene: TRBJ1-2; abundance: NA; v_gene: TRBV11-2; d_gene: NA; CDR3nt: TGTGCCAGCAGCTCCCCATCCGGGGAAGGCCCCTATGGCTACACCTTC; CDR3aa: CASSSPSGEGPYGYTF
j_gene: TRBJ1-5; abundance: NA; v_gene: TRBV24-1; d_gene: NA; CDR3nt: TGTGCCACCAGTGATCCCCGGACTATTCAGCCCCAGCATTTT; CDR3aa: CATSDPRTIQPQHF
j_gene: TRBJ1-2; abundance: NA; v_gene: TRBV28; d_gene: NA; CDR3nt: TGTGCCAGCACCTCAATCGGGCAGGGCAACTATGGCTACACCTTC; CDR3aa: CASTSIGQGNYGYTF
j_gene: TRBJ1-2; abundance: NA; v_gene: TRBV15; d_gene: NA; CDR3nt: TGTGCCACCAGCCCCGGGGCAGGGGATGGCTACACCTTC; CDR3aa: CATSPGAGDGYTF
j_gene: TRBJ1-5; abundance: once; v_gene: TRBV5-8; d_gene: NA; CDR3nt: TGTGCCAGCAGCTTGTGGCCGGGGGGTAATCAGCCCCAGCATTTT; CDR3aa: CASSLWPGGNQPQHF
j_gene: TRBJ1-4; abundance: NA; v_gene: TRBV5-1; d_gene: NA; CDR3nt: TGCGCCAGCAGCCCGGCGGGAATGGGAGATGAAAAACTGTTTTTT; CDR3aa: CASSPAGMGDEKLFF
j_gene: TRBJ2-1; abundance: NA; v_gene: TRBV4-2; d_gene: TRBD1; CDR3nt: TGTGCCAGCAGCCAATCTCACGCGGACAGGGCTTACAATGAGCAGTTCTTC; CDR3aa: CASSQSHADRAYNEQFF
j_gene: TRBJ2-3; abundance: few; v_gene: TRBV4-1; d_gene: NA; CDR3nt: TGCGCCAGCAGCCAAGAGGGGGGTTACACAGATACGCAGTATTTT; CDR3aa: CASSQEGGYTDTQYF
j_gene: TRBJ2-3; abundance: NA; v_gene: TRBV10-3; d_gene: TRBD2; CDR3nt: TGTGCCATCAGTGGGACTAGCGGGGAGGGCACAGATACGCAGTATTTT; CDR3aa: CAISGTSGEGTDTQYF
j_gene: TRBJ2-1; abundance: NA; v_gene: TRBV18; d_gene: TRBD2; CDR3nt: TGTGCCAGCTCGCCCATAGCTTCGGGCGGGAGTGGGAACAATGAGCAGTTCTTC; CDR3aa: CASSPIASGGSGNNEQFF
j_gene: TRBJ2-5; abundance: NA; v_gene: TRBV2; d_gene: TRBD1; CDR3nt: TGTGCCAGCAGTGACGAGCCAACAGGGGGGACCCAGTACTTC; CDR3aa: CASSDEPTGGTQYF
j_gene: TRBJ2-1; abundance: NA; v_gene: TRBV6-1; d_gene: TRBD1; CDR3nt: TGTGCCAGCAGTGAGCCGGGACAGGGTCAGTTCTTC; CDR3aa: CASSEPGQGQFF
j_gene: TRBJ1-2; abundance: NA; v_gene: TRBV5-1; d_gene: TRBD1; CDR3nt: TGCGCCAGCAGCTTCAACAGGGGGAACTATGGCTACACCTTC; CDR3aa: CASSFNRGNYGYTF
j_gene: TRBJ2-2; abundance: NA; v_gene: TRBV24-1; d_gene: NA; CDR3nt: TGTGCCACCAGTGATCCGACAGGGACTCAGACCGGGGAGCTGTTTTTT; CDR3aa: CATSDPTGTQTGELFF
j_gene: TRBJ2-3; abundance: NA; v_gene: TRBV24-1; d_gene: TRBD1; CDR3nt: TGTGCCACCAGTGATTCCGGACAGGGCTCCCGGGATACGCAGTATTTT; CDR3aa: CATSDSGQGSRDTQYF
j_gene: TRBJ2-5; abundance: NA; v_gene: TRBV9; d_gene: TRBD2; CDR3nt: TGTGCCAGCAGCCCCGGTGTGGCGGGAGGGCCGGAGACCCAGTACTTC; CDR3aa: CASSPGVAGGPETQYF
j_gene: TRBJ2-3; abundance: NA; v_gene: TRBV28; d_gene: TRBD2; CDR3nt: TGTGCCAGCAGTTTGGCGGGGGGGCTGGACAGATACTCATATTTT; CDR3aa: CASSLAGGLDRYSYF
j_gene: TRBJ1-1; abundance: NA; v_gene: TRBV5-6; d_gene: NA; CDR3nt: TGTGCCAGCGCAAAAGGGGGGGTGAACACTGAAGCTTTCTTT; CDR3aa: CASAKGGVNTEAFF
j_gene: TRBJ2-2; abundance: NA; v_gene: TRBV24-1; d_gene: TRBD1; CDR3nt: TGTGCCACCAGTGAGCCGGGACAGAGGAACACCGGGGAGCTGTTTTTT; CDR3aa: CATSEPGQRNTGELFF
j_gene: TRBJ1-1; abundance: NA; v_gene: TRBV24-1; d_gene: NA; CDR3nt: TGTGCCACCAGTGATTTTCAGTACACTGAAGCTTTCTTT; CDR3aa: CATSDFQYTEAFF
j_gene: TRBJ1-1; abundance: many; v_gene: TRBV9; d_gene: NA; CDR3nt: TGTGCCAGCAGCGGGCCGAACACTGAAGCTTTCTTT; CDR3aa: CASSGPNTEAFF
j_gene: TRBJ1-2; abundance: NA; v_gene: TRBV3-1/TRBV3-2; d_gene: NA; CDR3nt: TGTGCCAGCAGCCTTCGACAGATTAACTATGGCTACACCTTC; CDR3aa: CASSLRQINYGYTF
j_gene: TRBJ2-3; abundance: NA; v_gene: TRBV24-1; d_gene: NA; CDR3nt: TGTGCCACCAGTGATTTTGGGCAGAGCACAGATACGCAGTATTTT; CDR3aa: CATSDFGQSTDTQYF